Listed below are T cell receptor beta chains from one sample, sequenced in a study of graft-versus-host responses after intestinal transplantation. Sequencing used immunoSEQ multiplex PCR; TCRdb keeps in-frame clones, though not all of them. The sample carries approximately 90,000 clones, 91% recorded once. Which antigens these TCRs recognize remains unknown. Here the sequenced sample was unstimulated CD8+ T cells sorted from spleen or lymph node cells, taken before transplant. Receptors were obtained from a human donor who was the organ donor for an intestinal transplant. Both conserved end residues are part of each CDR3. Each record gives: J gene, V gene, CDR3 length, clone size, D gene, CDR3 protein, CDR3 DNA. A D gene is named only where the DNA matches it firmly. Size is stated for part of the rows, as once, few or many counts, or as a class when the clone is expanded.

TRBJ1-2 | TRBV27 | 16 | - | TRBD1 | CASRLGQGYPFDGYTF | TGTGCCAGCAGACTTGGACAGGGCTACCCTTTTGACGGCTACACCTTC
TRBJ2-3 | TRBV5-1 | 13 | - | - | CASSLFSTDTQYF | TGCGCCAGCAGCTTGTTTTCCACAGATACGCAGTATTTT
TRBJ2-7 | TRBV29-1 | 13 | few | TRBD1 | CSVLGDSSYEQYF | TGCAGCGTCCTGGGGGACAGCTCCTACGAGCAGTACTTC
TRBJ1-1 | TRBV6-5 | 12 | - | - | CASSRDKREAFF | TGTGCCAGCAGCCGGGACAAACGTGAAGCTTTCTTT
TRBJ1-1 | TRBV5-4 | 14 | - | - | CASSLWGPGTGAFF | TGTGCCAGCAGCTTGTGGGGGCCCGGTACTGGGGCTTTCTTT
TRBJ2-5 | TRBV7-9 | 14 | once | TRBD1 | CASSGGTGQETQYF | TGTGCCAGCAGCGGGGGGACAGGACAAGAGACCCAGTACTTC
TRBJ2-3 | TRBV7-6 | 17 | - | TRBD1 | CASSLELGQQSPDTQYF | TGTGCCAGCAGCTTAGAACTGGGACAGCAAAGCCCAGATACGCAGTATTTT
TRBJ2-7 | TRBV6-1 | 11 | few | - | CASSEGREQYF | TGTGCCAGCAGTGAGGGACGCGAGCAGTACTTC
TRBJ2-7 | TRBV7-6 | 15 | - | - | CASSLVGEKAYEQYF | TGTGCCAGCAGCTTAGTCGGAGAAAAGGCCTACGAGCAGTACTTC
TRBJ1-4 | TRBV7-6 | 14 | - | - | CASSPRTTNEKLFF | TGTGCCAGCAGCCCAAGGACAACTAATGAAAAACTGTTTTTT
TRBJ2-5 | TRBV7-8 | 15 | - | TRBD2 | CASSLLGRLGETQYF | TGTGCCAGCAGCTTGCTCGGGAGGTTGGGAGAGACCCAGTACTTC
TRBJ2-1 | TRBV7-9 | 16 | - | TRBD2 | CASSPGSGRARNEQFF | TGTGCCAGCAGTCCGGGCAGCGGGAGGGCCCGCAATGAGCAGTTCTTC
TRBJ1-1 | TRBV19 | 16 | - | - | CASSQVQGGRNTEAFF | TGTGCCAGTAGTCAAGTTCAAGGCGGGAGGAACACTGAAGCTTTCTTT
TRBJ2-1 | TRBV27 | 12 | - | - | CASSFGGNEQFF | TGTGCCAGCAGTTTCGGGGGCAATGAGCAGTTCTTC
TRBJ1-2 | TRBV19 | 15 | - | - | CASSMTPGRVYGYTF | TGTGCCAGTAGTATGACTCCGGGACGCGTTTATGGCTACACCTTC
TRBJ2-1 | TRBV29-1 | 15 | - | - | CSVEEGARSYNEQFF | TGCAGCGTTGAAGAAGGGGCCCGAAGTTACAATGAGCAGTTCTTC
TRBJ2-1 | TRBV5-1 | 15 | - | - | CASSLSGSSYNEQFF | TGCGCCAGCAGCTTATCAGGGAGCTCCTACAATGAGCAGTTCTTC
TRBJ2-1 | TRBV13 | 12 | - | TRBD2 | CASRGTRNEQFF | TGTGCCAGCAGGGGGACTAGAAATGAGCAGTTCTTC
TRBJ1-2 | TRBV7-2 | 14 | once | - | CASSLGPGLGGYTF | TGTGCCAGCAGCTTAGGGCCAGGTTTGGGAGGCTACACCTTC
TRBJ2-1 | TRBV29-1 | 14 | - | - | CSVELLSSYNEQFF | TGCAGCGTTGAACTTTTGAGCTCCTACAATGAGCAGTTCTTC
TRBJ2-1 | TRBV27 | 15 | - | TRBD1 | CASSLAGQGPNEQFF | TGTGCCAGCAGTTTAGCGGGACAGGGGCCCAATGAGCAGTTCTTC
TRBJ1-1 | TRBV4-1 | 13 | - | - | CASSQGDNAEAFF | TGCGCCAGCAGCCAAGGCGATAACGCTGAAGCTTTCTTT
TRBJ2-7 | TRBV5-4 | 15 | - | - | CASSPRHGSEYEQYF | TGTGCCAGCAGCCCCAGACACGGGAGCGAATACGAGCAGTACTTC
TRBJ2-7 | TRBV4-1 | 13 | - | - | CASSLGSNYEQYF | TGCGCCAGCAGCCTCGGGTCCAACTACGAGCAGTACTTC
TRBJ2-7 | TRBV10-2 | 15 | - | - | CASALGLPEAYEQYF | TGCGCCAGCGCCTTAGGACTACCGGAGGCCTACGAGCAGTACTTC
TRBJ2-4 | TRBV7-9 | 16 | - | - | CASSLTGTPAKNIQYF | TGTGCCAGCAGCTTGACAGGAACACCCGCCAAAAACATTCAGTACTTC
TRBJ1-2 | TRBV2 | 15 | - | TRBD1 | CASSELGQGADGYAF | TGTGCCAGCAGTGAGCTAGGACAGGGGGCAGATGGCTACGCCTTC
TRBJ1-5 | TRBV5-4 | 14 | - | TRBD1 | CASSLGTGGQPQHF | TGTGCCAGCAGCTTAGGGACAGGGGGCCAGCCCCAGCATTTT
TRBJ2-7 | TRBV2 | 12 | - | - | CASAGLTYEQYF | TGTGCCAGCGCCGGGCTAACATACGAGCAGTACTTC
TRBJ1-1 | TRBV5-1 | 18 | once | - | CASSLATAALYLNTEAFF | TGCGCCAGCAGCTTGGCCACAGCAGCCCTATACTTGAACACTGAAGCTTTCTTT
TRBJ2-7 | TRBV4-1 | 15 | - | - | CASSPQASSGPEQYF | TGCGCCAGCAGCCCTCAGGCCAGTTCCGGCCCCGAGCAGTACTTC
TRBJ1-1 | TRBV6-5 | 14 | - | - | CASSLSGENTEAFF | TGTGCCAGCAGTCTCAGCGGGGAGAACACTGAAGCTTTCTTT
TRBJ1-1 | TRBV6-1 | 15 | - | - | CASSELSTAYTEAFF | TGTGCCAGCAGTGAATTGTCTACAGCCTACACTGAAGCTTTCTTT
TRBJ1-2 | TRBV10-3 | 16 | once | TRBD1 | CAISEGSPGGDYGYTF | TGTGCCATCAGTGAGGGCTCTCCAGGGGGAGACTATGGCTACACCTTC
TRBJ1-2 | TRBV9 | 14 | - | - | CASSVGGDNYGYTF | TGTGCCAGCAGCGTAGGGGGAGATAACTATGGCTACACCTTC
TRBJ2-2 | TRBV6-6 | 13 | once | TRBD1 | CASSLTGTGELFF | TGTGCCAGCAGTTTGACAGGGACCGGGGAGCTGTTTTTT
TRBJ2-2 | TRBV9 | 16 | - | TRBD2 | CASSPRFAGVDGELFF | TGTGCCAGCAGCCCCCGGTTTGCGGGAGTGGACGGGGAGCTGTTTTTT
TRBJ2-1 | TRBV15 | 17 | - | TRBD1 | CATSSGLQGSVYNEQFF | TGTGCCACCAGCAGTGGTCTACAGGGGTCAGTCTACAATGAGCAGTTCTTC
TRBJ2-5 | TRBV2 | 15 | - | TRBD2 | CASSVGTSGRETQYF | TGTGCCAGCAGTGTCGGGACTAGCGGGAGGGAGACCCAGTACTTC
TRBJ2-2 | TRBV4-2 | 14 | - | - | CASSQPLGTGELFF | TGTGCCAGCAGCCAACCACTAGGTACCGGGGAGCTGTTTTTT
TRBJ2-2 | TRBV14 | 16 | - | - | CASSHPPHSNTGELFF | TGTGCCAGCAGCCACCCCCCGCACAGCAACACCGGGGAGCTGTTTTTT
TRBJ2-7 | TRBV10-3 | 16 | - | - | CAISELWEGGNREQYF | TGTGCCATCAGTGAGCTTTGGGAGGGGGGAAATCGTGAGCAGTACTTC
TRBJ1-2 | TRBV19 | 15 | - | TRBD1 | CASSAYQTGRHGYTF | TGTGCCAGTAGTGCCTACCAGACAGGGCGGCATGGCTACACCTTC
TRBJ1-4 | TRBV2 | 14 | few | - | CASTTGDINEKLFF | TGTGCCAGCACCACGGGAGACATTAATGAAAAACTGTTTTTT
TRBJ2-1 | TRBV11-2 | 16 | - | - | CASSFDWGEWYNEQFF | TGTGCCAGCAGCTTTGATTGGGGGGAGTGGTACAATGAGCAGTTCTTC
TRBJ2-7 | TRBV27 | 14 | - | TRBD1 | CASSPSRQGYEQYF | TGTGCCAGCAGTCCGAGCCGACAGGGCTACGAGCAGTACTTC
TRBJ1-1 | TRBV11-3 | 15 | - | TRBD1 | CASNVDRQGSTEAFF | TGTGCCAGCAACGTAGATAGACAGGGCAGCACTGAAGCTTTCTTT
TRBJ2-3 | TRBV15 | 16 | - | TRBD1 | CATSRDRGLGTDTQYF | TGTGCCACCAGCAGAGACAGGGGGCTCGGCACAGATACGCAGTATTTT